Each of the 26 T cell receptor beta chains below was sequenced from the same sample in a study of T cells after posttransplantation cyclophosphamide. Profiling relied on immunoSEQ multiplex PCR, and the TCRdb table lists in-frame clones only, not all of them. Among some 9,400 clones listed, roughly 98% were seen once. The naive gate required viable CD3+CD4+ or CD3+CD8+ cells with CCR7+CD45RA+CD45RO-CD95-CD27+CD28+ phenotype. The source material was naive CD4+ T cells sorted from PBMCs. The receptors stem from an older woman in good health, CMV-negative, and a related stem cell transplant donor.

V and J are TRBV5-4 and TRBJ1-4, with a possible D match to TRBD1 (5 bases). The CDR3 loop spans 16 amino acids. Germline V gene lookup returns CDR1 SGHNT and CDR2 YYREEE (reference sequence). V dropped 4 bases and J dropped 4 bases, with 17 bases sitting between them. CDR3 in DNA: TGTGCCAGCAGCCCTGGGGATCAGGGTATTAATGAAAAACTGTTTTTT. Its protein is CASSPGDQGINEKLFF. The variable domain in full, with the rest retrieved from reference TRBV5-4 and TRBJ1-4, is ETGVTQSPTHLIKTRGQQVTLRCSSQSGHNTVSWYQQALGQGPQFIFQYYREEENGRGNFPPRFSGLQFPNYSSELNVNALELDDSALYLCASSPGDQGINEKLFFGSGTQLSVL.

V usage is TRBV11-2 and J usage is TRBJ2-3; D remains ambiguous. Trimming pared 1 base from V and 8 bases from J, leaving 7 bases between. This CDR3 has 12 amino acids. Germline lookup yields CDR1 SGHAT and CDR2 FQNNGV. The CDR3 coding sequence is TGTGCCAGCAGCTTAGGAACGAGTACGCAGTATTTT. Its translation: CASSLGTSTQYF.

This rearrangement joins TRBV5-1 to TRBJ2-3, with TRBD1 identical over 9 bases. Trimming took 3 bases from V and 0 from J; bases not matched to a gene: 8. CDR3 length equals 17 residues. Per germline, CDR1 SGHRS and CDR2 YFSETQ. The CDR3 sequence: CASSSVAGTGSTDTQYF. CDR3 DNA sequence: TGCGCCAGCAGCTCTGTGGCCGGGACAGGGAGCACAGATACGCAGTATTTT.

The rearrangement joins TRBV19 to TRBJ1-5; D perhaps matches TRBD1 (6 bases). Germline V gene data show CDR1 as LNHDA and CDR2 as SQIVND (reference sequence). The length of the CDR3 is 13 residues. V shed 4 bases and J shed 13 bases, with 17 bases lying between them. The CDR3 is CASSNGIRDTQHF. CDR3 DNA sequence: TGTGCCAGTAGTAATGGGATTCGGGACACACAGCATTTT.

The chain carries TRBV5-1 and TRBJ2-1; 9 bases map to TRBD1. V lost 4 bases to trimming and J lost 5 bases; unmatched junction nucleotides: 4. Germline V CDR1 and CDR2: SGHRS, YFSETQ. The CDR3 is 14 amino acids. The CDR3: CASSVDRGNNEQFF. In nucleotides, the CDR3 is TGCGCCAGCAGCGTGGACAGGGGAAACAATGAGCAGTTCTTC. Based on the CDR3 plus reference TRBV5-1 and TRBJ2-1, the full variable domain is KAGVTQTPRYLIKTRGQQVTLSCSPISGHRSVSWYQQTPGQGLQFLFEYFSETQRNKGNFPGRFSGRQFSNSRSEMNVSTLELGDSALYLCASSVDRGNNEQFFGPGTRLTVL.

The chain joins TRBV6-5 to TRBJ2-7; D is uncertain. The CDR3 contains 13 residues. V was trimmed by 0 bases and J by 7 bases, leaving 10 bases between them. Germline V gives CDR1 MNHEY, CDR2 SVGAGI. The CDR3 region has the DNA TGTGCCAGCAGTTACTCCGGCGGTGGGGAGCAGTACGTC. Encoded protein: CASSYSGGGEQYV.

As for this clone: Other DNA sequences in the sample encode the same CDR3. This sequence joins TRBV5-4 and TRBJ2-3; D may be TRBD2 (6 bases). Germline V CDR1 and CDR2: SGHNT, YYREEE (reference sequence). Trimming left V 5 bases short and J 0 bases short, with 7 bases between. This CDR3 contains 13 residues. CDR3 sequence (DNA): TGTGCCAGCAGTGCGGGGAGCACAGATACGCAGTATTTT. Translation: CASSAGSTDTQYF.

This rearrangement joins TRBV19 to TRBJ1-4, with D perhaps TRBD1 (6 bases). There are 15 residues in the CDR3. With 5 bases removed from V and 5 bases from J, the gap between germline ends came to 15 bases. Per the germline V gene, CDR1 is LNHDA and CDR2 is SQIVND (reference sequence). CDR3 DNA: TGTGCCAGTAGTCCTCAGGGGAGGGTGAATGAAAAACTGTTTTTT. As protein: CASSPQGRVNEKLFF.

This chain joins TRBV19 and TRBJ1-1; tentative D call: TRBD1 (5 bases). Germline CDR1 LNHDA, CDR2 SQIVND (reference sequence). V gave up 6 bases and J gave up 4 bases, with 15 bases separating them. This CDR3 spans 14 amino acids. The CDR3, as DNA: TGTGCCAGTAGCATGGGCAGGGTACCCACTGAAGCTTTCTTT. Encoded protein: CASSMGRVPTEAFF. Variable domain in full (rest from reference TRBV19 and TRBJ1-1): DGGITQSPKYLFRKEGQNVTLSCEQNLNHDAMYWYRQDPGQGLRLIYYSQIVNDFQKGDIAEGYSVSREKKESFPLTVTSAQKNPTAFYLCASSMGRVPTEAFFGQGTRLTVV.

This chain links TRBV19 with TRBJ2-2; unclear D gene. The CDR3 sequence is 14 residues long. V was shortened by 9 bases and J by 2 bases, with 13 bases between the two germline ends. Looked up from germline, CDR1 is LNHDA and CDR2 is SQIVND (reference sequence). For the CDR3, the DNA is TGTGCCAGCGCCCTTGGCCGTAACACCGGGGAGCTGTTTTTT. It specifies CASALGRNTGELFF.

The chain combines TRBV19 with TRBJ2-3; a possible D gene is TRBD2 (6 bases). The CDR3 spans 13 residues. Deletions cut 9 bases from V and 1 base from J, with 11 bases between. The V gene's germline CDR1 is LNHDA and CDR2 SQIVND (reference sequence). The CDR3: CASVRRGTDTQYF. CDR3 in DNA: TGTGCCAGCGTAAGGAGGGGCACAGATACGCAGTATTTT.

The chain has TRBV9 and TRBJ2-7; the match to TRBD2 covers 10 bases. Per the germline V gene, CDR1 is SGDLS and CDR2 is YYNGEE. The CDR3 runs 15 residues. The V segment lost 0 bases and the J segment 4 bases; nucleotides outside the gene matches: 4. The CDR3 nucleotides read TGTGCCAGCAGCGTAGCCGGGACTAGCGCTTACGAGCAGTACTTC. Translation: CASSVAGTSAYEQYF.

This chain joins TRBV29-1 and TRBJ2-4; D might be TRBD1 (6 bases). The CDR3 has 11 residues. Germline V gene lookup returns CDR1 SQVTM and CDR2 ANQGSEA. The V end lost 5 bases, the J end lost 7 bases, and 9 bases lay between the germline ends. CDR3 DNA sequence: TGCAGCGTTCACACAGGGAACATTCAGTACTTC. This sequence encodes CSVHTGNIQYF.

This chain links TRBV7-3 with TRBJ1-5, with TRBD1 as a possible D gene (5 bases). Germline V gives CDR1 SGHTA, CDR2 FQGTGA. Trimming took 5 bases from V and 7 from J, leaving 12 bases between them. The CDR3 is made up of 13 amino acids. The CDR3 bases are TGTGCCAGCAGCCCCACGGGGGGGCAGCCCCAGCATTTT. This translates into CASSPTGGQPQHF.

The CDR3 DNA sequence: TGTGCCAGCTCGACAGAACCCCAACCTTCTGGAAACACCATATATTTT. It translates to CASSTEPQPSGNTIYF. The gene calls are TRBV18 and TRBJ1-3; D is perhaps TRBD1 (5 bases). The CDR3 runs 16 residues. The germline V and J ends were trimmed by 6 bases and 1 base, with 16 bases remaining between them. CDR1 and CDR2 (germline): KGHSH, LQKENI.

The gene calls are TRBV30 and TRBJ1-5; 10 positions match TRBD1. V lost 1 base and J lost 7; bases outside the gene matches: 4. The length of the CDR3 is 14 residues. CDR1 and CDR2 from the germline V gene are GTSNPN and SVGIG (reference sequence). The CDR3 sequence is CAWSGGTGVQPQHF. In nucleotides, the CDR3 is TGTGCCTGGAGTGGCGGGACAGGGGTCCAGCCCCAGCATTTT.

For the CDR3, the DNA is TGTGCCAGCAGCTTATCTTGGAGCGAGCAGTACTTC. It codes for CASSLSWSEQYF. This chain joins TRBV5-6 and TRBJ2-7; D unclear. Per germline, CDR1 SGHDT and CDR2 YYEEEE. The CDR3 runs to 12 residues. V shed 2 bases and J shed 6 bases, with 9 bases lying between them.

The V call is TRBV7-8, the J call TRBJ1-2; possibly TRBD1 for D (5 bases). The CDR3 has 17 residues. The V gene lost 0 bases and the J gene lost 2 bases, with 16 bases spanning the gap. Per germline, CDR1 SGHVS and CDR2 FQNEAQ. CDR3 residues: CASSLAPRTGGNYGYTF. DNA for the CDR3: TGTGCCAGCAGCTTAGCACCCCGAACCGGGGGAAACTATGGCTACACCTTC.

This chain joins TRBV7-2 and TRBJ2-3; D not resolved. Looked up from germline, CDR1 is SGHTA and CDR2 is FQGNSA. CDR3 size: 15 residues. Trimming pared 3 bases from V and 5 bases from J, leaving 15 bases between. CDR3 sequence: CASSLTPRMRDTQYF. The CDR3 bases are TGTGCCAGCAGCTTGACTCCAAGGATGAGAGATACGCAGTATTTT. Variable domain in full (rest from reference TRBV7-2 and TRBJ2-3): GAGVSQSPSNKVTEKGKDVELRCDPISGHTALYWYRQSLGQGLEFLIYFQGNSAPDKSGLPSDRFSAERTGGSVSTLTIQRTQQEDSAVYLCASSLTPRMRDTQYFGPGTRLTVL.

The V gene is TRBV6-4, the J gene TRBJ2-1, with D uncertain. V was shortened by 6 bases and J by 1 base, with 10 bases between the two germline ends. The CDR3 contains 14 residues. Germline CDR1 and CDR2: MRHNA and SNTAGT. The DNA for the CDR3 is TGTGCCAGCAGCCGAGACATTTCCTACAATGAGCAGTTCTTC. Protein: CASSRDISYNEQFF.

The rearrangement links TRBV7-2 to TRBJ2-3, with D unresolved. CDR1 and CDR2 from the germline V gene are SGHTA and FQGNSA. Trimming stripped 1 base from V and 2 bases from J, with 10 bases between. The CDR3 runs 15 residues. The CDR3 loop reads CASSLDLINTDTQYF. The CDR3, as DNA: TGTGCCAGCAGCTTAGACTTAATCAACACAGATACGCAGTATTTT.

V is TRBV9 and J is TRBJ2-1, with TRBD1 matching 12 bases. The CDR3 is 19 amino acids. Germline V CDR1 and CDR2: SGDLS, YYNGEE. V lost 0 bases, J lost 8 bases, and 15 bases stayed unmatched. DNA for the CDR3: TGTGCCAGCAGCGTAGACCCACTCTTACCCGGGACAGGGGGCTATGAGCAGTTCTTC. This codes for CASSVDPLLPGTGGYEQFF. Looking up the rest from reference TRBV9 and TRBJ2-1 gives the full variable domain: DSGVTQTPKHLITATGQRVTLRCSPRSGDLSVYWYQQSLDQGLQFLIQYYNGEERAKGNILERFSAQQFPDLHSELNLSSLELGDSALYFCASSVDPLLPGTGGYEQFFGPGTRLTVL.

Written as DNA, the CDR3 is TGTGCCAGCAGTTACTCGAGGACAGGGGGTGGCTACACCTTC. Amino acid sequence: CASSYSRTGGGYTF. The chain combines TRBV6-5 with TRBJ1-2; 10 bases align to TRBD1. This CDR3 region has 14 residues. Germline-derived CDR1 and CDR2 are MNHEY and SVGAGI. After removal of 0 bases from V and 7 bases from J, the junction contained 2 bases not matched to a gene.

The chain combines TRBV7-9 with TRBJ2-3; 12 positions match TRBD2. With V trimmed by 5 bases and J by 2 bases, 5 bases remained unmatched. Germline V gene sequence: CDR1 SEHNR, CDR2 FQNEAQ (reference sequence). The CDR3 covers 16 residues. Here the CDR3 DNA reads TGTGCCAGCAGCAGGGGACTAGCGGGCTTCACAGATACGCAGTATTTT. Protein product: CASSRGLAGFTDTQYF.

This clone was picked up one time. V is TRBV5-6 and J is TRBJ2-3; tentative D call: TRBD1 (6 bases). The germline V gene has CDR1 SGHDT and CDR2 YYEEEE. V lost 0 bases and J lost 5, with 10 bases in between. The CDR3 runs to 14 residues. The CDR3 loop is CASSLGGQGDTQYF. CDR3 nucleotides: TGTGCCAGCAGCTTGGGGGGGCAGGGAGATACGCAGTATTTT. Full variable domain (outside the CDR3, taken from reference TRBV5-6 and TRBJ2-3): DAGVTQSPTHLIKTRGQQVTLRCSPKSGHDTVSWYQQALGQGPQFIFQYYEEEERQRGNFPDRFSGHQFPNYSSELNVNALLLGDSALYLCASSLGGQGDTQYFGPGTRLTVL.

The V and J genes are TRBV25-1 and TRBJ1-6, with 8 bases matching TRBD1. CDR1 and CDR2 from the germline V gene are MGHDK and SYGVNS. The junction had 8 bases not matched to a gene; V was cut back by 9 bases and J by 7 bases. The CDR3 loop spans 14 amino acids. The CDR3 nucleotides read TGTGCCAGTTGGACAGGGAGTAAGAATTCACCCCTCCACTTT. Protein sequence: CASWTGSKNSPLHF.